This TCR beta chain appears in the sequencing data of a study of cytomegalovirus exposure and HLA in healthy donors. For the study at large: Early released data had tens of millions of unique TCRs, all coming from HLA-typed donors. Study outcomes and limitations: Links to common viral pathogens appeared, in a later analysis, for several of the most significant clusters. Previously analyzed data showed that most TCR beta V segments were productive at a frequency of about 87% or about 30%.

This clone was found once. The antigen remains unidentified. Germline CDR1 and CDR2: MNHEY and SVGAGI. V lost 4 bases to trimming and J lost 6 bases; unmatched junction nucleotides: 12. The CDR3 is made up of 15 amino acids. This PCR relied on a set of 60 Vbeta primers and 13 Jbeta primers. Assay: immunoSEQ multiplex PCR; the TCRdb copy retains only in-frame clones and omits some. The repertoire holds 75,000 to 95,000 clones, 80% to 90% seen once, with around 5.6% in the top ten. Source material: PBMCs. The TCR was taken from a woman aged 18-29 years in good health and CMV-seropositive. This chain links TRBV6-5 with TRBJ2-7; TRBD1 matches 7 bases. The DNA of the CDR3 is TGTGCCAGCAGTTTCCGGGACAGAGGACTGGGCGAGCAGTACTTC. It codes for CASSFRDRGLGEQYF.